This T cell receptor (beta chain) appears in the sequencing data of a study of Ad26.COV2.S vaccination and SARS-CoV-2 variants. Study summary: Participants got Ad26.COV2.S intramuscularly, once or twice 56 days apart. Broader study findings: People given the vaccine had a wider spike-specific TCR breadth than placebo recipients did.

Details on this clone: Its cognate antigen is unknown.

Sequencing was performed with immunoSEQ multiplex PCR; in TCRdb, only in-frame clones are kept and a portion is missing. The sample lists about 410,000 clones; approximately 90% were seen once. This CDR3 has 12 amino acids. The V gene lost 4 bases and the J gene lost 3 bases, with 3 bases spanning the gap. Per the germline V gene, CDR1 is KGHSH and CDR2 is LQKENI. Specified treatment: around 19 received Ad26.COV2.S at low or high dose, single or two shots; a few received placebo; per-sample allocation not given. Sampling took place 63 days after the first vaccine or placebo injection. The sequence came from a person between 18 and 65 years old who received the Ad26.COV2.S COVID-19 vaccine or a placebo. The specimen was peripheral blood, collected in a trial of Ad26.COV2.S vaccine versus placebo. V is TRBV18 and J is TRBJ2-2; D gene ambiguous. CDR3 residues: CASSRDTGELFF. CDR3 nucleotides: TGTGCCAGCTCACGGGACACCGGGGAGCTGTTTTTT. Together with reference TRBV18 and TRBJ2-2, the CDR3 gives the full variable domain: NAGVMQNPRHLVRRRGQEARLRCSPMKGHSHVYWYRQLPEEGLKFMVYLQKENIIDESGMPKERFSAEFPKEGPSILRIQQVVRGDSAAYFCASSRDTGELFFGEGSRLTVL.